This TCR beta chain was identified in a study of technical replicates of blood from four donors. Profiled with immunoSEQ multiplex PCR; TCRdb holds only in-frame clones, not every one. Of approximately 92,000 clones listed, approximately 95% are singletons. V lost 5 bases and J lost 8, with 18 bases in between. Germline values: CDR1 SGHNT, CDR2 YENEEA. The length of the CDR3 is 14 residues. The chain links TRBV11-3 to TRBJ1-2; tentatively, D is TRBD1 (5 bases). The sequence was collected from a human donor in good health. Sequenced: T cells isolated from PBMCs. CDR3 sequence reads: CASSDPSGPSGYTF. In DNA form, the CDR3 reads TGTGCCAGCAGCGACCCGTCAGGGCCCTCCGGCTACACCTTC.